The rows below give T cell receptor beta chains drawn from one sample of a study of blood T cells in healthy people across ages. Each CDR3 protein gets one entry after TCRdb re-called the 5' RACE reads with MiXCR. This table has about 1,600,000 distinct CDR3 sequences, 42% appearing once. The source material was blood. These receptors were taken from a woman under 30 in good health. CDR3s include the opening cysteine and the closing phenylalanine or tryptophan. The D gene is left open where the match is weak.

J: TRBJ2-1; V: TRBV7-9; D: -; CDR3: CASSPEVSSYNEQFF
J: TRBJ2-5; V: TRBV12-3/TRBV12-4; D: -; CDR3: CASSFNRQRQETQYF
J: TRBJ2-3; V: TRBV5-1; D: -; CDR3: CASSLSVLEGDTQYF
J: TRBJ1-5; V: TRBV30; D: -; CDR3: CAWRGRPGQPQHF
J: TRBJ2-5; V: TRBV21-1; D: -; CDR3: CASSNGGKQETQYF
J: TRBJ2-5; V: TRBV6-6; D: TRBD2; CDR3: CASSYPGTSSHEQYF
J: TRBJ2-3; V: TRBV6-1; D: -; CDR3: CASSEVWDTQYF
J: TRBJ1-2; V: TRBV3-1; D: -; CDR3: CASSQETGWSYTF
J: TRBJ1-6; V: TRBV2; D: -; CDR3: CASSEILPGANSPLHF
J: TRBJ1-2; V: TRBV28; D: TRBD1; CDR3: CASSWSRDRGGGYGYTF
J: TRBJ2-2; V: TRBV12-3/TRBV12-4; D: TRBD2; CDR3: CASSLLAGAAGELFF
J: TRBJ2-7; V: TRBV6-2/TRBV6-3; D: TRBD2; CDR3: CASSYSMREGLYEQYF
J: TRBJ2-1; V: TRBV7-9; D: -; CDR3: CASSCGTGLGEQFF
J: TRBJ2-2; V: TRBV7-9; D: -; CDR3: CASSSDSNTGELFF
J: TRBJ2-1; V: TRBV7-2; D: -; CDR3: CASRKGGASNEQFF
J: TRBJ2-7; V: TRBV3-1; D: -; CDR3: CASSHPTRSHEQYF
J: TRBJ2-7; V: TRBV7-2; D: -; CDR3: CASSLGGQYEQYF
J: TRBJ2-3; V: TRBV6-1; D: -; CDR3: CASSAELDTQYF
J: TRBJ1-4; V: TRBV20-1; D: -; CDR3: CSAEESLDEKLFF
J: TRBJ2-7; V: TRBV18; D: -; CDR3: CASSRIDYEQYF
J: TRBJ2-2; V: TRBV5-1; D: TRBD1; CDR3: CASSRDRPANTGELFF
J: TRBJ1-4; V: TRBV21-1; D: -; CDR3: CASNLRQGSGEKLFF
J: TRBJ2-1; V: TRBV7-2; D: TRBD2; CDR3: CASSLSPGGYGNEQFF
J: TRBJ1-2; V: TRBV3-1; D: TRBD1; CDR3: CASSQLGGGQGHGYTF
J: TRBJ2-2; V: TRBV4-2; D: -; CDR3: CASSQRWENTGELFF
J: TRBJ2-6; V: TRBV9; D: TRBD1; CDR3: CASSPTTGVISGANVLTF
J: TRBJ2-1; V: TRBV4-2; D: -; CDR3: CASSQEWQYYNEQFF